Shown below are 31 T cell receptor beta chains from a single sample sequenced in a study of blood T cell repertoires in COVID-19. Sequencing used immunoSEQ multiplex PCR; TCRdb keeps in-frame clones, though not all of them. In the table there are under 60,000 clones, roughly 84% of which are singletons. The sequencing sample was made of peripheral blood. The source of these receptors is a man in his sixties or seventies with acute or convalescent COVID-19.

The V call is TRBV29-1, the J call TRBJ2-1, with D possibly being TRBD1 (5 bases). CDR1 is SQVTM and CDR2 is ANQGSEA in the germline V gene. The CDR3 extends over 13 amino acids. The germline V and J ends were trimmed by 3 bases and 4 bases, with 10 bases remaining between them. The CDR3 DNA reads as TGCAGCGTTGACCAGGGCTCTTACAATGAGCAGTTCTTC. Its protein product is CSVDQGSYNEQFF.

The chain combines TRBV28 with TRBJ1-3; TRBD1 aligns across 10 bases. CDR1 and CDR2 (germline): MDHEN, SYDVKM. There are 16 residues in the CDR3. V shed 3 bases and J 3 bases; nucleotides not matched to a gene: 5. DNA of the CDR3: TGTGCCAGCAGTTTTGGGGACAGGGGAAATGGAAACACCATATATTTT. Residues: CASSFGDRGNGNTIYF. The full variable domain, completed using reference TRBV28 and TRBJ1-3, is DVKVTQSSRYLVKRTGEKVFLECVQDMDHENMFWYRQDPGLGLRLIYFSYDVKMKEKGDIPEGYSVSREKKERFSLILESASTNQTSMYLCASSFGDRGNGNTIYFGEGSWLTVV.

The rearrangement links TRBV19 to TRBJ1-2; 7 positions agree with TRBD1. With 3 bases clipped from V and 6 bases from J, the junction kept 13 bases outside the gene matches. This CDR3 has 16 residues. Germline V gene lookup returns CDR1 LNHDA and CDR2 SQIVND (reference sequence). CDR3 residues: CASSIWDRQVGDGYTF. The CDR3 nucleotides are TGTGCCAGTAGTATCTGGGACAGACAAGTAGGCGATGGCTACACCTTC.

This sequence joins TRBV5-6 and TRBJ2-2, with 12 positions matching TRBD2. The germline V gene has CDR1 SGHDT and CDR2 YYEEEE. The CDR3 contains 17 residues. The J segment lost 2 bases and the V segment lost 4 bases, leaving 6 bases of the junction unmatched. The CDR3, as DNA: TGTGCCAGCAGCGGAGAGGGACTAGCGGGTAACACCGGGGAGCTGTTTTTT. Its protein product is CASSGEGLAGNTGELFF.

The genes are TRBV6-5 and TRBJ1-1; no definite D call. The CDR3 extends over 12 amino acids. Trimming took off 6 bases at V and 4 bases at J, with 9 bases between the two ends. Germline lookup yields CDR1 MNHEY and CDR2 SVGAGI. The CDR3 DNA is TGTGCCAGCAGGTTCCCGGGCACTGAAGCTTTCTTT. Its translation is CASRFPGTEAFF.

The rearrangement joins TRBV25-1 to TRBJ2-1, with D possibly being TRBD1 (7 bases). Germline V lookup: CDR1 MGHDK, CDR2 SYGVNS. The CDR3 covers 14 residues. V was shortened by 8 bases and J by 6 bases, with 17 bases between the two germline ends. CDR3 sequence reads: CASGGTVTINEQFF. Written as DNA, the CDR3 is TGTGCCAGCGGAGGGACAGTCACGATCAATGAGCAGTTCTTC.

There are a few counts of this clone. The chain is built from TRBV30 and TRBJ2-1; tentative D call: TRBD1 (5 bases). Germline CDR1 is GTSNPN and CDR2 is SVGIG (reference sequence). Trimming pared 7 bases from V and 1 base from J, leaving 14 bases between. The CDR3 consists of 14 residues. The CDR3, as DNA: TGTGCCTATTTAAGACAGTCATCCTACAATGAGCAGTTCTTC. Translated, it gives CAYLRQSSYNEQFF.

V usage is TRBV5-4 and J usage is TRBJ1-1, with D hard to call. This CDR3 spans 14 amino acids. V lost 0 bases to trimming and J lost 7 bases, with 13 bases between them. Germline V CDR1 and CDR2: SGHNT, YYREEE (reference sequence). CDR3 in amino acids: CASSLAEGTGEAFF. CDR3 in DNA: TGTGCCAGCAGCTTGGCTGAGGGTACCGGTGAAGCTTTCTTT.

The rearrangement links TRBV4-2 to TRBJ1-4, with 10 nucleotides matching TRBD1. The CDR3 covers 17 residues. CDR1 is LGHNA, CDR2 YNFKEQ, per germline. V trimming: 2 bases; J trimming: 3 bases; junction bases outside the gene matches: 6. In nucleotides, the CDR3 is TGTGCCAGCAGCCAATATGGGACAGGGGTATCTAATGAAAAACTGTTTTTT. This encodes CASSQYGTGVSNEKLFF.

The genes are TRBV19 and TRBJ1-2; D gene ambiguous. CDR1 is LNHDA and CDR2 is SQIVND in the germline V gene (reference sequence). The CDR3 is 14 residues long. Trimming took 6 bases from V and 2 from J, leaving 13 bases between them. CDR3 in amino acids: CASRPLGQNYGYTF. In DNA, the CDR3 is TGTGCCAGTAGACCCCTTGGTCAGAACTATGGCTACACCTTC.

The J gene is TRBJ1-1, the V gene TRBV25-1, with TRBD1 matching 8 bases. The CDR3 has 14 residues. With V trimmed by 1 base and J by 9 bases, 7 bases remained unmatched. Germline CDR1 reads MGHDK; CDR2 reads SYGVNS. DNA of the CDR3: TGTGCCAGCAGTGAATTGGGCAGGGGGCGGCAAGCTTTCTTT. Its translation: CASSELGRGRQAFF.

V is TRBV9 and J is TRBJ1-2, with D uncertain. Germline V gene lookup returns CDR1 SGDLS and CDR2 YYNGEE. The CDR3 spans 14 residues. Trimming cost V 0 bases and J 6 bases, with 12 bases left between them. CDR3 sequence (DNA): TGTGCCAGCAGCGTAGCGTCCAACTTGAATGGCTACACCTTC. Translation: CASSVASNLNGYTF.

The chain joins TRBV5-4 to TRBJ2-1, with 10 bases lining up with TRBD2. J gave up 7 bases and V 8 bases, and 6 bases lay outside the gene matches. The germline gives CDR1 SGHNT, CDR2 YYREEE (reference sequence). The CDR3 loop spans 13 amino acids. Written as DNA, the CDR3 is TGTGCCAGAAAGCGGGAGGGTACGAATGAGCAGTTCTTC. Encoded protein: CARKREGTNEQFF.

The chain is built from TRBV9 and TRBJ2-3; tentatively, D is TRBD2 (6 bases). Looked up from germline, CDR1 is SGDLS and CDR2 is YYNGEE. The V end lost 6 bases, the J end lost 0 bases, and 11 bases lay between the germline ends. This CDR3 has 14 residues. The CDR3 nucleotides read TGTGCCAGCAACCCAAGCGGGAGCACAGATACGCAGTATTTT. Its protein product is CASNPSGSTDTQYF.

This chain connects TRBV2 to TRBJ1-5, with 10 bases fitting TRBD1. J lost 6 bases, V lost 5 bases, and 7 bases had no gene match. This CDR3 is 15 amino acids long. Germline-derived CDR1 and CDR2 are SNHLY and FYNNEI. The CDR3 sequence is CASSTRQGASQPQHF. In DNA form, the CDR3 reads TGTGCCAGCAGTACCAGACAGGGGGCAAGTCAGCCCCAGCATTTT.

V is TRBV28 and J is TRBJ2-1; D might be TRBD2 (6 bases). From germline, CDR1 is MDHEN and CDR2 SYDVKM. V lost 8 bases and J 2 bases, leaving 22 bases between the germline ends. The CDR3 length is 17 residues. The CDR3 DNA sequence: TGTGCCAGCGGACTAAGGGGCTACGACACACCCTACAATGAGCAGTTCTTC. This translates into CASGLRGYDTPYNEQFF.

This sequence joins TRBV25-1 and TRBJ1-1, with 8 bases matching TRBD1. With 3 bases clipped from V and 5 bases from J, the junction kept 11 bases outside the gene matches. Germline values: CDR1 MGHDK, CDR2 SYGVNS. The CDR3 is 16 amino acids. The CDR3 sequence is CASSDVSRGRQTEAFF. The CDR3 DNA is TGTGCCAGCAGTGACGTCTCCAGGGGGCGGCAAACTGAAGCTTTCTTT.

Comments on this clone: In the same sample, other DNA sequences code for this CDR3. The chain employs TRBV5-6 and TRBJ1-5; D call uncertain. The CDR3 runs to 13 residues. Germline assignment: CDR1 SGHDT and CDR2 YYEEEE. Trimming removed 2 bases at V and 0 bases at J, with 3 bases between. CDR3 DNA sequence: TGTGCCAGCAGCTTCGGTAGCAATCAGCCCCAGCATTTT. Protein: CASSFGSNQPQHF.

This clone occurred a few times. This rearrangement joins TRBV19 to TRBJ2-1; D uncertain. Trimming took 6 bases from V and 6 from J, leaving 12 bases between them. Germline V lookup: CDR1 LNHDA, CDR2 SQIVND (reference sequence). The CDR3 has 13 residues. CDR3 sequence: CASSGALANEQFF. The CDR3 DNA reads TGTGCCAGTAGCGGAGCCCTCGCCAATGAGCAGTTCTTC. The entire variable domain, with the rest obtained from reference TRBV19 and TRBJ2-1, is as follows: DGGITQSPKYLFRKEGQNVTLSCEQNLNHDAMYWYRQDPGQGLRLIYYSQIVNDFQKGDIAEGYSVSREKKESFPLTVTSAQKNPTAFYLCASSGALANEQFFGPGTRLTVL.

The chain uses TRBV10-3 and TRBJ1-4, with D possibly TRBD1 on 6 matching bases. The CDR3 has 16 amino acids. Trimming took 0 bases from V and 6 from J, leaving 14 bases between them. In germline, CDR1 is ENHRY, CDR2 SYGVKD. The CDR3 DNA reads TGTGCCATCAGTGAGTCGAATCTAGGGGGGGATGAAAAACTGTTTTTT. Encoded protein: CAISESNLGGDEKLFF.

The chain combines TRBV18 with TRBJ2-5; possible D gene TRBD1, 6 bases. Germline CDR1 reads KGHSH; CDR2 reads LQKENI. V was cut by 2 bases and J by 5 bases, with 12 bases left in between. CDR3 size: 14 residues. CDR3 amino acids: CASSPGRQEETQYF. In DNA form, the CDR3 reads TGTGCCAGCTCACCAGGACGACAGGAGGAGACCCAGTACTTC.

V and J are TRBV5-5 and TRBJ1-3, with D possibly TRBD1 on 5 matching bases. Germline loops: CDR1 SGHKS, CDR2 YYEKEE (reference sequence). CDR3 length equals 15 residues. Trimming shortened V by 4 bases and J by 4 bases, and 15 bases separated the two germline ends. DNA of the CDR3: TGTGCCAGCAGCGGGATCCAGGGAACAGGAAACACCATATATTTT. The encoded protein is CASSGIQGTGNTIYF.

In its sample, this clone was seen a few times. The chain uses TRBV9 and TRBJ1-4; TRBD1 matches 8 bases. This CDR3 has 16 amino acids. CDR1 and CDR2 (germline): SGDLS, YYNGEE. With V trimmed by 4 bases and J by 8 bases, 13 bases remained unmatched. CDR3 sequence (DNA): TGTGCCAGCAGCTTTAAAGGACAGGGCGGAGGCGAAAAACTGTTTTTT. Translating gives CASSFKGQGGGEKLFF.

This clone has a handful of counts. This chain connects TRBV4-3 to TRBJ2-6, with D unresolved. The CDR3 has 16 residues. Trimming cost V 2 bases and J 0 bases, with 8 bases left between them. Germline CDR1 and CDR2: LGHNA and YSLEER. CDR3 DNA: TGCGCCAGCAGCCAACAATCCAGCTCTGGGGCCAACGTCCTGACTTTC. Its protein product is CASSQQSSSGANVLTF.

The chain couples TRBV19 to TRBJ1-1; no clear D. V lost 3 bases, J lost 1 base, and 6 bases lay in between. Germline V gives CDR1 LNHDA, CDR2 SQIVND (reference sequence). The CDR3 has 13 residues. CDR3: CASSINRNTEAFF. CDR3 DNA: TGTGCCAGTAGTATTAATAGGAACACTGAAGCTTTCTTT.

The J gene is TRBJ2-5, the V gene TRBV10-3, with 9 bases aligning to TRBD1. The junction had 7 bases not matched to a gene; V was cut back by 4 bases and J by 4 bases. The CDR3 totals 15 residues. Per germline, CDR1 ENHRY and CDR2 SYGVKD. The CDR3 bases are TGTGCCATCAGTGTTACAGGGGGCGAGGGAGAGACCCAGTACTTC. Its protein is CAISVTGGEGETQYF.

The rearrangement links TRBV6-1 to TRBJ2-7; 7 nucleotides match TRBD1. J gave up 1 base and V 6 bases, and 9 bases lay outside the gene matches. Germline loops: CDR1 MNHNS, CDR2 SASEGT. The CDR3 is 15 amino acids. Here the CDR3 DNA reads TGTGCCAGCAGCACCCCCCGACAGGGATCCTACGAGCAGTACTTC. Amino acid sequence: CASSTPRQGSYEQYF.

This clone appeared once. V gene TRBV19 combines with J gene TRBJ1-4; 8 bases align to TRBD1. Germline CDR1 and CDR2: LNHDA and SQIVND (reference sequence). V lost 5 bases, J lost 7 bases, and 6 bases stayed unmatched. This CDR3 is built from 14 residues. For the CDR3, the DNA is TGTGCCAGTAGTCCTGGACAGGGCACTGAAAAACTGTTTTTT. Translated, it gives CASSPGQGTEKLFF. Variable domain in full (rest from reference TRBV19 and TRBJ1-4): DGGITQSPKYLFRKEGQNVTLSCEQNLNHDAMYWYRQDPGQGLRLIYYSQIVNDFQKGDIAEGYSVSREKKESFPLTVTSAQKNPTAFYLCASSPGQGTEKLFFGSGTQLSVL.

This clone was counted a few times. The J gene is TRBJ2-1, the V gene TRBV25-1, with 11 bases aligning to TRBD2. Germline-derived CDR1 and CDR2 are MGHDK and SYGVNS. The CDR3 is 15 amino acids. V dropped 8 bases and J dropped 10; count of bases not matched to a gene: 13. The CDR3 spells CASGWGLAGGSEQFF. The CDR3 nucleotides read TGTGCCAGCGGATGGGGGCTAGCGGGAGGCAGCGAGCAGTTCTTC.

V usage is TRBV10-3 and J usage is TRBJ2-1; D might be TRBD2 (6 bases). Germline V gives CDR1 ENHRY, CDR2 SYGVKD. Between the trimmed V and J ends, which lost 9 bases and 4 bases, there was a span of 19 bases. This CDR3 spans 15 amino acids. The CDR3 loop reads CAMAGGKEKYNEQFF. In DNA form, the CDR3 reads TGTGCCATGGCCGGGGGTAAGGAAAAGTACAATGAGCAGTTCTTC.

This clone was detected once. The gene calls are TRBV15 and TRBJ1-4; possibly TRBD1 for D (6 bases). The CDR3 spans 17 residues. Germline V gene data show CDR1 as LNHNV and CDR2 as YYDKDF (reference sequence). Trimming left V 1 base short and J 6 bases short, with 18 bases between. The CDR3 protein is CATSRGGGRTLDEKLFF. CDR3 bases: TGTGCCACCAGCAGAGGGGGGGGGCGGACCCTCGATGAAAAACTGTTTTTT.